What follows are 14 T cell receptor beta chains derived from one specimen sequenced in a study of siplizumab effects on memory and regulatory T cells. Data came from immunoSEQ multiplex PCR; TCRdb stores just in-frame clones and leaves some out. The table lists some 70,000 clones, roughly 88% of them singletons, with 1.7% in the top ten. Source material: Tregs sorted from blood. The receptors here all came from a human donor in good health.

This clone was recorded only once. The V and J genes are TRBV23-1 and TRBJ2-7; 11 bases match TRBD1. TRBV23-1 is reported as an ORF; its role is uncertain. V lost 0 bases to trimming and J lost 4 bases; unmatched junction nucleotides: 5. CDR3 length: 16 amino acids. The CDR3 reads CASSQSKDRGRYEQYF. CDR3 coding DNA: TGCGCCAGCAGTCAATCGAAGGACAGGGGGCGATACGAGCAGTACTTC.

The chain combines TRBV19 with TRBJ1-3, with no clear D. The CDR3 is 14 residues long. V was cut by 2 bases and J by 2 bases, with 7 bases left in between. Per germline, CDR1 LNHDA and CDR2 SQIVND (reference sequence). The CDR3 nucleotides are TGTGCCAGTAGTATAAGAGGGACTGGAAACACCATATATTTT. Its translation: CASSIRGTGNTIYF.

This chain uses TRBV4-2 with TRBJ1-3; D is unresolved. V lost 0 bases and J lost 0, with 3 bases in between. Germline V gene lookup returns CDR1 LGHNA and CDR2 YNFKEQ. The length of the CDR3 is 14 residues. CDR3 in amino acids: CASSQDGSGNTIYF. CDR3 nucleotide sequence: TGTGCCAGCAGCCAAGATGGCTCTGGAAACACCATATATTTT.

The J gene is TRBJ1-1, the V gene TRBV5-1; TRBD1 might be the D (5 bases). The germline V and J ends were trimmed by 4 bases and 5 bases, with 21 bases remaining between them. Per germline, CDR1 SGHRS and CDR2 YFSETQ. The CDR3 extends over 16 amino acids. This CDR3 reads CASSLFGTQGGTEAFF. CDR3 bases: TGCGCCAGCAGCCTATTCGGGACTCAAGGAGGAACTGAAGCTTTCTTT.

This clone was seen many times. V usage is TRBV7-3 and J usage is TRBJ2-3; no clear D. Germline V gives CDR1 SGHTA, CDR2 FQGTGA. V gave up 2 bases and J gave up 4 bases, with 7 bases separating them. CDR3 size: 13 residues. CDR3 protein: CASSLVRSDTQYF. The CDR3 region has the DNA TGTGCCAGCAGCTTAGTTCGGTCAGATACGCAGTATTTT.

This chain links TRBV7-3 with TRBJ2-3, with a possible D match to TRBD2 (6 bases). Deletions cut 5 bases from V and 2 bases from J, with 11 bases between. The CDR3 is 14 residues long. CDR1 and CDR2 from the germline V gene are SGHTA and FQGTGA. The CDR3 bases are TGTGCCAGCAGCCTTGGGGGGACCACAGATACGCAGTATTTT. As protein: CASSLGGTTDTQYF. The full variable domain, in which reference TRBV7-3 and TRBJ2-3 provide the parts outside the CDR3, is GAGVSQTPSNKVTEKGKYVELRCDPISGHTALYWYRQSLGQGPEFLIYFQGTGAADDSGLPNDRFFAVRPEGSVSTLKIQRTERGDSAVYLCASSLGGTTDTQYFGPGTRLTVL.

The chain combines TRBV7-2 with TRBJ2-1; no firm D call. This CDR3 contains 14 residues. CDR1 is SGHTA, CDR2 FQGNSA, per germline. Deletions cut 1 base from V and 5 bases from J, with 9 bases between. CDR3 DNA: TGTGCCAGCAGCTTAGTTGTGGTAGACAATGAGCAGTTCTTC. Translated, it gives CASSLVVVDNEQFF.

The genes are TRBV5-1 and TRBJ2-5, with 11 bases matching TRBD2. The CDR3 runs 15 residues. CDR1 is SGHRS, CDR2 YFSETQ, per germline. The ends lost 1 base at V and 5 bases at J; junction bases unmatched: 4. The CDR3 DNA reads as TGCGCCAGCAGCTTGACTAGCGGGGGAGACGAGACCCAGTACTTC. This sequence encodes CASSLTSGGDETQYF.

The chain links TRBV5-6 to TRBJ1-2; TRBD1 might be the D (6 bases). V was clipped by 1 base and J by 2 bases, with 12 bases between them. This CDR3 spans 15 amino acids. Germline V gives CDR1 SGHDT, CDR2 YYEEEE. In DNA form, the CDR3 reads TGTGCCAGCAGCTTGACCAGGACAGTAAACTATGGCTACACCTTC. This encodes CASSLTRTVNYGYTF.

This clone was seen a single time. The V gene is TRBV29-1, the J gene TRBJ2-5, with 7 bases fitting TRBD1. The CDR3 runs 13 residues. CDR1 is SQVTM and CDR2 is ANQGSEA in the germline V gene. V lost 3 bases to trimming and J lost 5 bases; unmatched junction nucleotides: 6. The DNA of the CDR3 is TGCAGCGTTGAGGGGCCAGGGGGTGAGACCCAGTACTTC. Encoded protein: CSVEGPGGETQYF.

The chain combines TRBV5-6 with TRBJ2-3; no clear D gene. Looked up from germline, CDR1 is SGHDT and CDR2 is YYEEEE. Trimming removed 1 base from V and 2 bases from J, with 11 bases in between. The length of the CDR3 is 15 residues. The CDR3: CASSLIGRSTDTQYF. The CDR3 region has the DNA TGTGCCAGCAGCTTGATCGGCAGGTCCACAGATACGCAGTATTTT.

The chain joins TRBV7-6 to TRBJ1-3, with D hard to call. Trimming stripped 5 bases from V and 0 bases from J, with 8 bases between. The CDR3 extends over 14 amino acids. Per germline, CDR1 SGHVS and CDR2 FNYEAQ. CDR3 amino acids: CASSPSLSGNTIYF. The CDR3 DNA sequence: TGTGCCAGCAGCCCCAGCCTCTCTGGAAACACCATATATTTT. Together with reference TRBV7-6 and TRBJ1-3, the CDR3 gives the full variable domain: GAGVSQSPRYKVTKRGQDVALRCDPISGHVSLYWYRQALGQGPEFLTYFNYEAQQDKSGLPNDRFSAERPEGSISTLTIQRTEQRDSAMYRCASSPSLSGNTIYFGEGSWLTVV.

The chain couples TRBV27 to TRBJ1-1, with a tentative D call TRBD1 (6 bases). The ends were cut back, 3 bases at V and 7 bases at J, with 12 bases in the middle. Germline-derived CDR1 and CDR2 are MNHEY and SMNVEV (reference sequence). The CDR3 sequence is 13 residues long. CDR3 nucleotides: TGTGCCAGCAGTTTTAGGGCAGGGGTTGAAGCTTTCTTT. Translated: CASSFRAGVEAFF.

V usage is TRBV19 and J usage is TRBJ1-2; no firm D call. Looked up from germline, CDR1 is LNHDA and CDR2 is SQIVND (reference sequence). V was pared by 0 bases and J by 6 bases, with 11 bases between. The CDR3 consists of 14 residues. The CDR3 DNA sequence: TGTGCCAGTAGTATAGATCGACGGGTGGATGGCTACACCTTC. Translated, it gives CASSIDRRVDGYTF.